These T cell receptor beta chains were read from a single sample in a study of T cell repertoires in cytomegalovirus infection. Using its own MiXCR run on the reads, TCRdb lists one record per CDR3 protein. The repertoire consists of roughly 720,000 distinct CDR3 sequences, with 35% to 45% occurring once and the leading ten covering 2.5% to 3.5%. Specimen: PBMCs. The receptors were sampled from a human donor in good health (CMV status not recorded). Some clones in this sample may be carry-over from other donors' samples. The CDR3 runs from the conserved cysteine through the conserved F or W. D genes are given only for firm matches. Where a row states a size, it is once, few, many or the class of an expanded clone; other rows omit it.

D gene | J gene | clone size | V gene | CDR3 protein | CDR3 DNA
. | TRBJ1-2 | . | TRBV11-1 | CASSLSGPGYGYTF | TGTGCCAGCAGCTTATCGGGCCCAGGTTATGGCTACACCTTC
. | TRBJ1-1 | once | TRBV12-3/TRBV12-4 | CASSSAGLGARAFF | TGTGCCAGCAGTTCAGCGGGGTTAGGGGCCCGAGCTTTCTTT
. | TRBJ1-6 | . | TRBV12-3/TRBV12-4 | CASRDSGANSPLHF | TGTGCCAGCAGAGACAGCGGTGCTAATTCACCCCTCCACTTT
TRBD2 | TRBJ2-3 | . | TRBV7-8 | CASSLTSGIPDTQYF | TGTGCCAGCAGCTTAACTAGCGGGATACCAGATACGCAGTATTTT
. | TRBJ2-6 | . | TRBV2 | CASAVVAGANVLTF | TGTGCCAGCGCTGTTGTGGCTGGGGCCAACGTCCTGACTTTC
. | TRBJ1-1 | once | TRBV6-2/TRBV6-3 | CASSYSSGIAEAFF | TGTGCCAGCAGTTACTCGTCGGGGATAGCTGAAGCTTTCTTT
TRBD2 | TRBJ2-1 | many | TRBV24-1 | CATRGPSGTYNEQFF | TGTGCCACCAGGGGCCCTAGCGGGACTTACAATGAGCAGTTCTTC
. | TRBJ1-1 | many | TRBV7-3 | CASSLTMNTEAFF | TGTGCCAGCAGCCTCACTATGAACACTGAAGCTTTCTTT
. | TRBJ1-3 | few | TRBV28 | CASSSGGTAGNTIYF | TGTGCCAGCAGTTCCGGAGGGACTGCTGGAAACACCATATATTTT
TRBD1 | TRBJ2-6 | . | TRBV6-1 | CASGDSWAGANVLTF | TGTGCCAGCGGGGACAGTTGGGCTGGGGCCAACGTCCTGACTTTC
. | TRBJ2-2 | . | TRBV19 | CASSYTRMNTGELFF | TGTGCCAGTAGCTACACTAGAATGAACACCGGGGAGCTGTTTTTT
. | TRBJ2-2 | few | TRBV7-9 | CASSLPRLAGELFF | TGTGCCAGCAGCCTCCCCCGACTAGCCGGGGAGCTGTTTTTT
. | TRBJ1-6 | . | TRBV12-3/TRBV12-4 | CASSPGAHNSPLHF | TGTGCCAGCAGCCCGGGAGCCCATAATTCACCCCTCCACTTT
TRBD2 | TRBJ2-1 | . | TRBV7-6 | CASSTRPTSGRGEQFF | TGTGCCAGCAGCACTCGCCCTACTAGCGGGAGGGGGGAGCAGTTCTTC
. | TRBJ2-1 | few | TRBV12-3/TRBV12-4 | CASSFRTDSYNEQFF | TGTGCCAGCAGTTTTAGGACTGATTCCTACAATGAGCAGTTCTTC
. | TRBJ1-2 | . | TRBV9 | CASSAGPANYGYTF | TGTGCCAGCAGCGCTGGACCGGCGAACTATGGCTACACCTTC
TRBD1 | TRBJ1-5 | few | TRBV7-2 | CASSANRGLGQPQHF | TGTGCCAGCAGCGCGAACAGGGGGCTTGGTCAGCCCCAGCATTTT
TRBD1 | TRBJ1-5 | few | TRBV4-1 | CASSQQDRENQPQHF | TGCGCCAGCAGCCAACAGGACAGGGAGAATCAGCCCCAGCATTTT
. | TRBJ2-2 | . | TRBV19 | CASSFTYDSGELFF | TGTGCCAGTAGCTTTACTTACGACTCGGGGGAGCTGTTTTTT
TRBD1 | TRBJ1-1 | . | TRBV4-1 | CASSQASGGAGTEAFF | TGCGCCAGCAGCCAAGCGTCAGGGGGCGCAGGCACTGAAGCTTTCTTT
TRBD2 | TRBJ2-2 | . | TRBV15 | CATTPAGGPDTGELFF | TGTGCCACAACCCCAGCGGGAGGGCCTGACACCGGGGAGCTGTTTTTT
TRBD1 | TRBJ2-5 | . | TRBV12-3/TRBV12-4 | CASSFRGRGMSGETQYF | TGTGCCAGCAGTTTCAGGGGGCGAGGGATGAGTGGGGAGACCCAGTACTTC
. | TRBJ2-1 | . | TRBV6-2/TRBV6-3 | CASSPTRNEQFF | TGTGCCAGCAGCCCTACTAGGAATGAGCAGTTCTTC
TRBD1 | TRBJ1-6 | few | TRBV6-6 | CASRNRDRGPNSPLHF | TGTGCCAGCAGAAACCGGGACAGGGGGCCTAATTCACCCCTCCACTTT
TRBD1 | TRBJ1-3 | . | TRBV7-2 | CASSSGQLDSGNTIYF | TGTGCCAGCAGCTCGGGACAGCTTGACTCTGGAAACACCATATATTTT
. | TRBJ1-4 | . | TRBV25-1 | CASSEPTGHEKLFF | TGTGCCAGCAGTGAACCCACAGGGCATGAAAAACTGTTTTTT
. | TRBJ2-6 | once | TRBV6-6 | CASLGCSSGANVLTF | TGTGCCAGCTTGGGGTGCTCCTCTGGGGCCAACGTCCTGACTTTC
TRBD1 | TRBJ1-4 | once | TRBV20-1 | CSADLEGGRGEKLFF | TGCAGTGCTGACCTCGAAGGGGGCCGGGGTGAAAAACTGTTTTTT
TRBD1 | TRBJ2-1 | . | TRBV27 | CATALDRWMYNEQFF | TGTGCCACCGCCCTGGACAGGTGGATGTACAATGAGCAGTTCTTC
. | TRBJ2-7 | once | TRBV28 | CASSSPGRSIYEQYF | TGTGCCAGCAGTTCTCCGGGACGGAGTATTTACGAGCAGTACTTC
. | TRBJ1-5 | few | TRBV5-5 | CASSLSLGRVCNQPQHF | TGTGCCAGCAGCTTGAGTCTGGGACGAGTATGCAATCAGCCCCAGCATTTT
. | TRBJ2-5 | few | TRBV7-2 | CASSLAGWGRETQYF | TGTGCCAGCAGCTTAGCAGGGTGGGGACGAGAGACCCAGTACTTC
TRBD1 | TRBJ2-1 | few | TRBV7-2 | CASSGGTGGQRGRSSYNEQFF | TGTGCCAGCAGCGGGGGGACAGGGGGCCAGCGGGGCCGAAGCTCCTACAATGAGCAGTTCTTC
TRBD1 | TRBJ1-6 | . | TRBV5-4 | CASSPTPGTGDNSPLHF | TGTGCCAGCAGCCCCACCCCCGGGACAGGGGACAATTCACCCCTCCACTTT
. | TRBJ2-5 | . | TRBV28 | CARSFGGRETHYF | TGTGCCAGAAGTTTTGGGGGTAGGGAGACCCATTACTTC
. | TRBJ2-5 | . | TRBV20-1 | CSASLAAGQETQYF | TGCAGTGCTTCCCTGGCCGCAGGTCAGGAGACCCAGTACTTC
. | TRBJ2-7 | few | TRBV29-1 | CSVGPDGGSYEQYF | TGCAGCGTGGGACCGGACGGTGGCTCCTACGAGCAGTACTTC
. | TRBJ1-5 | . | TRBV28 | CASTDSYNQPQHF | TGTGCCAGCACGGACAGCTACAATCAGCCCCAGCATTTT
. | TRBJ1-6 | . | TRBV20-1 | CSARSRNSYNSPLHF | TGCAGTGCTAGATCCCGGAACTCCTATAATTCACCCCTCCACTTT
TRBD1 | TRBJ2-7 | few | TRBV10-3 | CAISGQGELPYEQYF | TGTGCCATCAGTGGACAGGGGGAGCTCCCCTACGAGCAGTACTTC
. | TRBJ1-2 | . | TRBV12-3/TRBV12-4 | CASRGRLYGYTF | TGTGCCAGCAGGGGCAGACTCTATGGCTACACCTTC
. | TRBJ1-5 | . | TRBV28 | CASSGRGGHGQPQHF | TGTGCCAGCAGTGGGCGGGGGGGGCACGGTCAGCCCCAGCATTTT
TRBD1 | TRBJ2-7 | . | TRBV10-3 | CASSPGQVAQYF | TGTGCCAGCTCCCCGGGACAGGTTGCGCAGTACTTC
. | TRBJ2-5 | . | TRBV27 | CASSLGFEGETQYF | TGTGCCAGCAGTTTAGGGTTTGAAGGGGAGACCCAGTACTTC
. | TRBJ2-1 | . | TRBV6-2/TRBV6-3 | CASSWRGYEQFF | TGTGCCAGCAGTTGGAGGGGTTATGAGCAGTTCTTC
. | TRBJ1-1 | . | TRBV7-3 | CASSTQPGYEAFF | TGTGCCAGCAGCACACAACCGGGCTACGAAGCTTTCTTT
. | TRBJ2-1 | . | TRBV25-1 | CASSELRDSYNEQFF | TGTGCCAGCAGTGAATTGCGGGACTCCTACAATGAGCAGTTCTTC